This entry lists 20 T cell receptor beta chains sequenced from one sample in a study of PD-L1 blockade in urothelial cancer. Repertoires were generated with immunoSEQ multiplex PCR, while TCRdb's copy carries only in-frame clones and drops some. This sample yields tens of thousands of clones, of which roughly 86% are seen a single time; around 11% belongs to the top ten. Indicated time point: peripheral blood 6 weeks after treatment start. The specimen was PBMCs, collected around atezolizumab (anti-PD-L1) treatment. The receptors here all came from a man between 60 and 70 years old with urothelial cancer.

The V and J genes are TRBV11-3 and TRBJ2-3, with a weak D call TRBD2 (6 bases). The V and J ends lost 6 bases and 6 bases respectively, with 16 bases between them. Looked up from germline, CDR1 is SGHNT and CDR2 is YENEEA. CDR3 length equals 14 residues. The CDR3 DNA sequence: TGTGCCAGCAGTCGCAGCGGGCCGCGGGATACGCAGTATTTT. Residues: CASSRSGPRDTQYF.

This clone was seen only once. The rearrangement joins TRBV5-6 to TRBJ2-7; D gene uncertain. Germline V CDR1 and CDR2: SGHDT, YYEEEE. This CDR3 has 13 amino acids. With 4 bases removed from V and 0 bases from J, the gap between germline ends came to 8 bases. The CDR3 loop reads CASSTGPSYEQYF. The CDR3 DNA reads TGTGCCAGCAGCACGGGTCCCTCCTACGAGCAGTACTTC.

This clone was observed a single time. CDR3 amino acids: CASSKTGGSETEAFF. As DNA, the CDR3 is TGTGCCAGTAGTAAGACAGGGGGCTCGGAGACTGAAGCTTTCTTT. This chain joins TRBV19 and TRBJ1-1, with 10 bases matching TRBD1. Germline CDR1 is LNHDA and CDR2 is SQIVND (reference sequence). This CDR3 has 15 residues. V trimming: 4 bases; J trimming: 5 bases; junction bases outside the gene matches: 7.

This chain uses TRBV25-1 with TRBJ1-4; TRBD1 is a possible D gene (6 bases). Germline CDR1 is MGHDK and CDR2 is SYGVNS. The CDR3 is 15 residues long. The ends were cut back, 4 bases at V and 8 bases at J, with 17 bases in the middle. The CDR3 region has the DNA TGTGCCAGCAGTGTGGAAACAGGGTTAAAAGAAAAACTGTTTTTT. Residues: CASSVETGLKEKLFF. The full variable domain, rest sourced from reference TRBV25-1 and TRBJ1-4, is EADIYQTPRYLVIGTGKKITLECSQTMGHDKMYWYQQDPGMELHLIHYSYGVNSTEKGDLSSESTVSRIRTEHFPLTLESARPSHTSQYLCASSVETGLKEKLFFGSGTQLSVL.

CDR3 in DNA: TGTGCCAGCAGGGGGGCGGGCCTCGGGGATGAAAAACTGTTTTTT. This gives the protein CASRGAGLGDEKLFF. The chain uses TRBV6-1 and TRBJ1-4; a weak D match, TRBD1 (6 bases). V lost 6 bases and J lost 6, with 17 bases in between. The germline gives CDR1 MNHNS, CDR2 SASEGT. The CDR3 has 15 residues.

The gene calls are TRBV6-5 and TRBJ2-7; 9 positions agree with TRBD1. After removal of 4 bases from V and 5 bases from J, the junction contained 9 bases not matched to a gene. CDR1 is MNHEY and CDR2 is SVGAGI in the germline V gene. This CDR3 contains 15 residues. The CDR3 is CASSSSGQGTHEQYF. The CDR3 bases are TGTGCCAGCAGTTCGTCGGGACAGGGAACCCACGAGCAGTACTTC.

The chain uses TRBV5-8 and TRBJ2-6; possible D gene TRBD1, 5 bases. The length of the CDR3 is 16 residues. The V gene lost 0 bases and the J gene lost 2 bases, with 9 bases spanning the gap. Germline V gene data show CDR1 as SGHTS and CDR2 as YDEGEE. CDR3: CASSLAGQTGANVLTF. The CDR3 DNA is TGTGCCAGCAGCTTGGCAGGGCAGACTGGGGCCAACGTCCTGACTTTC.

The rearrangement uses TRBV9 and TRBJ2-1, with D unresolved. Germline V lookup: CDR1 SGDLS, CDR2 YYNGEE. V was pared by 0 bases and J by 0 bases, with 13 bases between. The CDR3 sequence is 17 residues long. CDR3 in amino acids: CASSVDARQSSYNEQFF. In DNA form, the CDR3 reads TGTGCCAGCAGCGTAGACGCGCGGCAGAGCTCCTACAATGAGCAGTTCTTC.

The V gene is TRBV5-3, the J gene TRBJ2-1; 9 bases map to TRBD1. TRBV5-3 is annotated as an ORF whose role is uncertain. This CDR3 is built from 17 residues. Trimming removed 3 bases from V and 2 bases from J; junction bases left unmatched: 9. CDR3 coding DNA: TGTGCCAGAAGCTGCCAACCTCGGGACAGGGCCTACAATGAGCAGTTCTTC. It encodes CARSCQPRDRAYNEQFF.

J is TRBJ2-3 and V is TRBV9; the D is unclear. The V gene lost 0 bases and the J gene lost 4 bases, with 6 bases spanning the gap. Looked up from germline, CDR1 is SGDLS and CDR2 is YYNGEE. This CDR3 is built from 13 residues. The CDR3 sequence is CASSVVSADTQYF. DNA of the CDR3: TGTGCCAGCAGCGTAGTTTCGGCAGATACGCAGTATTTT.

The CDR3 coding sequence is TGTGCCTGGAGTGCTATCGACAAGTTCTATGGCTACACCTTC. It codes for CAWSAIDKFYGYTF. The chain combines TRBV30 with TRBJ1-2; D is unclear. V lost 1 base and J lost 4, with 13 bases in between. This CDR3 spans 14 amino acids. Germline V gene data show CDR1 as GTSNPN and CDR2 as SVGIG (reference sequence).

The chain combines TRBV30 with TRBJ1-1, with D maybe TRBD1 (5 bases). The CDR3 loop spans 11 amino acids. Trimming removed 1 base at V and 9 bases at J, with 9 bases between. The germline gives CDR1 GTSNPN, CDR2 SVGIG (reference sequence). In nucleotides, the CDR3 is TGTGCCTGGAGTGCGGCAGGGAAAGCTTTCTTT. It encodes CAWSAAGKAFF. Using reference TRBV30 and TRBJ1-1 for the parts outside the CDR3, the full variable domain is SQTIHQWPATLVQPVGSPLSLECTVEGTSNPNLYWYRQAAGRGLQLLFYSVGIGQISSEVPQNLSASRPQDRQFILSSKKLLLSDSGFYLCAWSAAGKAFFGQGTRLTVV.

The chain joins TRBV4-2 to TRBJ1-4; 10 bases line up with TRBD1. The CDR3 runs 15 residues. Germline CDR1 reads LGHNA; CDR2 reads YNFKEQ. Germline trimming cut 0 bases from V and 14 bases from J; bases unmatched to any gene: 9. The DNA for the CDR3 is TGTGCCAGCAGCCAAGAGGGGACAGGGGTCGGGAGGCTGTTTTTT. Amino acids: CASSQEGTGVGRLFF.

The chain recombines TRBV5-4 with TRBJ1-2; 8 positions match TRBD1. CDR1 and CDR2 from the germline V gene are SGHNT and YYREEE (reference sequence). With 6 bases clipped from V and 8 bases from J, the junction kept 6 bases outside the gene matches. The CDR3 spans 12 residues. In DNA, the CDR3 is TGTGCCAGCAATGACAGGGGCTACGGCTACACCTTC. This translates into CASNDRGYGYTF.

This chain connects TRBV19 to TRBJ1-5; D is undetermined. Trimming pared 5 bases from V and 6 bases from J, leaving 11 bases between. Germline V gene data show CDR1 as LNHDA and CDR2 as SQIVND (reference sequence). There are 13 residues in the CDR3. The CDR3 coding sequence is TGTGCCAGTAGTGCACTAAAAGGTCAGCCCCAGCATTTT. Translated, it gives CASSALKGQPQHF.

This chain uses TRBV6-6 with TRBJ2-5; TRBD2 agrees at 10 bases. CDR3 length: 14 amino acids. Per germline, CDR1 MNHNY and CDR2 SVGAGI (reference sequence). J gave up 2 bases and V 7 bases, and 4 bases lay outside the gene matches. The CDR3 region has the DNA TGTGCCAGCACCCAGACTAGCGGGCAAGAGACCCAGTACTTC. Protein sequence: CASTQTSGQETQYF.

The rearrangement links TRBV27 to TRBJ2-4; 12 bases map to TRBD1. The germline V gene encodes CDR1 MNHEY and CDR2 SMNVEV (reference sequence). The CDR3 is made up of 19 amino acids. Germline trimming cut 5 bases from V and 0 bases from J; bases unmatched to any gene: 11. As DNA, the CDR3 is TGTGCCAGCAGTCCCGGGACAGGGGGCTTTACCCTAGCCAAAAACATTCAGTACTTC. Protein product: CASSPGTGGFTLAKNIQYF.

This clone turned up a few times. The chain couples TRBV18 to TRBJ1-5; 7 bases are a match to TRBD1. Trimming took 5 bases from V and 4 from J; bases not matched to a gene: 20. There are 19 residues in the CDR3. Germline V lookup: CDR1 KGHSH, CDR2 LQKENI. The CDR3 nucleotides read TGTGCCAGCTCAGAACGACAGGGTCAGGGCGACATAGCGAATCAGCCCCAGCATTTT. This gives the protein CASSERQGQGDIANQPQHF.

The chain employs TRBV27 and TRBJ1-2, with 9 bases that match TRBD1. J gave up 8 bases and V 4 bases, and 8 bases lay outside the gene matches. Germline V CDR1 and CDR2: MNHEY, SMNVEV (reference sequence). This CDR3 has 14 amino acids. CDR3 residues: CASSSAGTGPGYTF. The CDR3 bases are TGTGCCAGCAGTTCCGCCGGGACAGGGCCCGGCTACACCTTC.

The chain joins TRBV29-1 to TRBJ2-3, with 7 nucleotides matching TRBD2. CDR1 and CDR2 (germline): SQVTM, ANQGSEA. The CDR3 totals 15 residues. Here the CDR3 DNA reads TGCACCGATCAGGTTAGGGTAGCGGGTGGGGATACGCAGTATTTT. Amino acids: CTDQVRVAGGDTQYF.